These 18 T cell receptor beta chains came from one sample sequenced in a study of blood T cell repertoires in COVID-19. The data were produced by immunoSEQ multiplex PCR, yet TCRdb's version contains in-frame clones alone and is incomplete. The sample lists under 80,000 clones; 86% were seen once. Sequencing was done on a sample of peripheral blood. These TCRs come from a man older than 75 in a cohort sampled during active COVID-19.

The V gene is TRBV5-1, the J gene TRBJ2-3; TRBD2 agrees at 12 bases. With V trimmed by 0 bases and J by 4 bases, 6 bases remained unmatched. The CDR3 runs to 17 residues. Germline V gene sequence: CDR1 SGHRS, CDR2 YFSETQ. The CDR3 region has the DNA TGCGCCAGCAGCTTGGATCTAGCGGGGGGGCGCGCAGATACGCAGTATTTT. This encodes CASSLDLAGGRADTQYF.

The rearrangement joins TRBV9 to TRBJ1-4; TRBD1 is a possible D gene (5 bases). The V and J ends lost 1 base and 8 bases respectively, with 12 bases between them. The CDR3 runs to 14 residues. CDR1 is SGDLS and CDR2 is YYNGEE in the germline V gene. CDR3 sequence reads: CASSVLAGGEKLFF. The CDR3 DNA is TGTGCCAGCAGCGTATTGGCGGGGGGGGAAAAACTGTTTTTT.

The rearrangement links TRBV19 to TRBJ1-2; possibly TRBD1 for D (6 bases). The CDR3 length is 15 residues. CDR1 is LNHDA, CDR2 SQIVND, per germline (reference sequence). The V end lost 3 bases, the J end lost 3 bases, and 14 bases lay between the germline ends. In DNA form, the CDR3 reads TGTGCCAGTAGTATCCCTGGACAGAACTACTATGGCTACACCTTC. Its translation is CASSIPGQNYYGYTF. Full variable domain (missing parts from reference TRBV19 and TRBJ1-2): DGGITQSPKYLFRKEGQNVTLSCEQNLNHDAMYWYRQDPGQGLRLIYYSQIVNDFQKGDIAEGYSVSREKKESFPLTVTSAQKNPTAFYLCASSIPGQNYYGYTFGSGTRLTVV.

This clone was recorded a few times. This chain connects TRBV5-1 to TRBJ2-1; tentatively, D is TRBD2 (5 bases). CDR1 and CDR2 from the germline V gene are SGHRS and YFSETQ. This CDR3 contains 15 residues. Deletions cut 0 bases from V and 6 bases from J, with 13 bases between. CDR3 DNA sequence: TGCGCCAGCAGCTTGGGAAGGGCGGCGGGCAATGAGCAGTTCTTC. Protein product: CASSLGRAAGNEQFF.

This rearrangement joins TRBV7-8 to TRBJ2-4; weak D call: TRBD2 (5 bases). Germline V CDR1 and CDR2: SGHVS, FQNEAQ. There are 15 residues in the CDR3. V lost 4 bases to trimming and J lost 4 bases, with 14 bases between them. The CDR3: CASSYGLGSKNIQYF. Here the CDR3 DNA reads TGTGCCAGCAGCTACGGGCTTGGGAGTAAAAACATTCAGTACTTC. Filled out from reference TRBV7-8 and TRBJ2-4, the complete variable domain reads GAGVSQSPRYKVAKRGQDVALRCDPISGHVSLFWYQQALGQGPEFLTYFQNEAQLDKSGLPSDRFFAERPEGSVSTLKIQRTQQEDSAVYLCASSYGLGSKNIQYFGAGTRLSVL.

Written as DNA, the CDR3 is TGTGCCAGCAGTCACCTGAGATTACCCCCCCGGGTCACTGAAGCTTTCTTT. This sequence encodes CASSHLRLPPRVTEAFF. V is TRBV6-2 or TRBV6-3 and J is TRBJ1-1; D gene unclear. Germline CDR1 MNHEY, CDR2 SVGEGT. V was cut by 5 bases and J by 4 bases, with 23 bases left in between. The CDR3 loop spans 17 amino acids.

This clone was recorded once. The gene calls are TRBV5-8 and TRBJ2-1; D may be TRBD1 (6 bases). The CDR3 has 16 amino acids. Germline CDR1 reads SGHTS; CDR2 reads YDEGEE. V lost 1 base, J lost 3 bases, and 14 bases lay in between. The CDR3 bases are TGTGCCAGCAGCTTGAAAGGACAGTTCGGCTACAATGAGCAGTTCTTC. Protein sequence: CASSLKGQFGYNEQFF.

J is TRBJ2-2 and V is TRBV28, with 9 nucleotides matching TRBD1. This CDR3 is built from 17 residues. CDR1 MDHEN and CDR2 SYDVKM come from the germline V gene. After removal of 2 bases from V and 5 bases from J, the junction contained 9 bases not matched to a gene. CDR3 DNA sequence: TGTGCCAGCAGTTTAGCGGGACAGGGCGACGAAACCGGGGAGCTGTTTTTT. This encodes CASSLAGQGDETGELFF.

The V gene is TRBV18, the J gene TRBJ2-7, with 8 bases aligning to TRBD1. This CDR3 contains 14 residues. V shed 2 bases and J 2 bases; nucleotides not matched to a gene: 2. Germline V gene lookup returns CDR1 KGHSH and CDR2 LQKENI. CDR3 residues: CASSPGQGAYEQYF. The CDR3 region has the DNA TGTGCCAGCTCACCAGGACAGGGAGCCTACGAGCAGTACTTC.

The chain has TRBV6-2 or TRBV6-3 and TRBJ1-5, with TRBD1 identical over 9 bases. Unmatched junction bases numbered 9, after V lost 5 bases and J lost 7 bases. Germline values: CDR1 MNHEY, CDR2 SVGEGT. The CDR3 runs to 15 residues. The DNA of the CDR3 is TGTGCCAGCAGTACCTGGACAGGGGAGGGACAGCCCCAGCATTTT. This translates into CASSTWTGEGQPQHF.

In DNA form, the CDR3 reads TGTGCCAGCAGTTCCATCCGGGAGACCCAGTACTTC. Translated, it gives CASSSIRETQYF. The rearrangement joins TRBV12-3 or TRBV12-4 to TRBJ2-5; D unresolved. The ends were cut back, 4 bases at V and 5 bases at J, with 8 bases in the middle. CDR3 size: 12 residues.

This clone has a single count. The CDR3 nucleotides are TGTGCCAGCAGCCAAAAGGCACTAGCGCTTTACAATGAGCAGTTCTTC. Translating gives CASSQKALALYNEQFF. The chain is built from TRBV7-9 and TRBJ2-1, with 7 nucleotides matching TRBD2. This CDR3 comprises 16 residues. V dropped 5 bases and J dropped 4; count of bases not matched to a gene: 11. Germline V gene sequence: CDR1 SEHNR, CDR2 FQNEAQ (reference sequence).

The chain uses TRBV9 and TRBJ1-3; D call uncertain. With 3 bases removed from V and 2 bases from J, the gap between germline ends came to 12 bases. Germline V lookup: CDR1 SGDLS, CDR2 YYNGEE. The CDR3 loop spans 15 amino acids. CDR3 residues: CASSASFGAGNTIYF. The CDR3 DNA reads TGTGCCAGCAGCGCTTCCTTCGGGGCTGGAAACACCATATATTTT.

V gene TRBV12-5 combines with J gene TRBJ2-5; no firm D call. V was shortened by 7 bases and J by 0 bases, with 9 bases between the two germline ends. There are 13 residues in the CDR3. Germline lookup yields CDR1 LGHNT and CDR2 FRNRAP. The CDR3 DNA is TGTGCTAGTGCCACGACTGACCAAGAGACCCAGTACTTC. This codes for CASATTDQETQYF.

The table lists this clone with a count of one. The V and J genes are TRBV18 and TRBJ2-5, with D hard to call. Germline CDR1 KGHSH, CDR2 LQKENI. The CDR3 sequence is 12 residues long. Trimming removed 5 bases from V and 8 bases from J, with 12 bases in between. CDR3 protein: CASSAILVTQYF. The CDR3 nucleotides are TGTGCCAGCTCAGCTATCCTTGTTACCCAGTACTTC.

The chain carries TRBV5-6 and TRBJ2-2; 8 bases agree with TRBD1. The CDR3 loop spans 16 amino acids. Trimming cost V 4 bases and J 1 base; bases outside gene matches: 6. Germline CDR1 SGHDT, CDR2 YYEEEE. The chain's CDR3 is CASSSDRGGNTGELFF. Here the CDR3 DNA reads TGTGCCAGCAGCAGTGACAGGGGCGGGAACACCGGGGAGCTGTTTTTT. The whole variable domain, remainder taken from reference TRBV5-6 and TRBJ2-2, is DAGVTQSPTHLIKTRGQQVTLRCSPKSGHDTVSWYQQALGQGPQFIFQYYEEEERQRGNFPDRFSGHQFPNYSSELNVNALLLGDSALYLCASSSDRGGNTGELFFGEGSRLTVL.

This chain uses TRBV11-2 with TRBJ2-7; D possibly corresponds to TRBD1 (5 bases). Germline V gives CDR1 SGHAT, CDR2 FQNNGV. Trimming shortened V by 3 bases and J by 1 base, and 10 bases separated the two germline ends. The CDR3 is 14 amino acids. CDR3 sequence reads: CASSLERTSYEQYF. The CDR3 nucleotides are TGTGCCAGCAGCTTGGAACGGACATCCTACGAGCAGTACTTC.

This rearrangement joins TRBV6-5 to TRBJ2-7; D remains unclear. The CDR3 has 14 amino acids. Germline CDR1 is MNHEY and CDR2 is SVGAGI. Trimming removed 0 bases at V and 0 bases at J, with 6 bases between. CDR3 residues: CASSYSEASYEQYV. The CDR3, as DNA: TGTGCCAGCAGTTACTCCGAGGCCTCCTACGAGCAGTACGTC.